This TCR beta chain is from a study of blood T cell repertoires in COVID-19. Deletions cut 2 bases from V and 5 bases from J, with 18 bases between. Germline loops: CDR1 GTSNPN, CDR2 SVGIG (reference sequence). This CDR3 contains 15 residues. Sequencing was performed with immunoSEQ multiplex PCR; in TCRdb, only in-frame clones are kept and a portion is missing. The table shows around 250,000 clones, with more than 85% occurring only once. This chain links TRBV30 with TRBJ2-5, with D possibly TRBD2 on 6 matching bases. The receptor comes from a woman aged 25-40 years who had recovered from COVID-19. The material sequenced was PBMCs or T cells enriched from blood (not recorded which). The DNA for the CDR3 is TGTGCCTGGAGTCCCTGGGGCGGGGTTTCGGAGACCCAGTACTTC. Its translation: CAWSPWGGVSETQYF.